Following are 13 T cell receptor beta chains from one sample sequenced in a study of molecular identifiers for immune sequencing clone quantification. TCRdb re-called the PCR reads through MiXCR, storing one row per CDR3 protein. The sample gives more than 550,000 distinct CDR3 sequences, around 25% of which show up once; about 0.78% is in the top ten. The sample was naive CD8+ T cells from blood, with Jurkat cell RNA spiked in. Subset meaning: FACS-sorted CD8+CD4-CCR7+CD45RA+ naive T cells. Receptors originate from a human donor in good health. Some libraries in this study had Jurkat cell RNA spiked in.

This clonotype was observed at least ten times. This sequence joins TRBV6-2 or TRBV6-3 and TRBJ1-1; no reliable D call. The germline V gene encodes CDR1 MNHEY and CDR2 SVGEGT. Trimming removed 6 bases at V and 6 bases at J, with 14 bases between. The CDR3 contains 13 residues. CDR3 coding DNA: TGTGCCAGCAGAAACGACCCTGGCGCTGAAGCTTTCTTT. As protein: CASRNDPGAEAFF.

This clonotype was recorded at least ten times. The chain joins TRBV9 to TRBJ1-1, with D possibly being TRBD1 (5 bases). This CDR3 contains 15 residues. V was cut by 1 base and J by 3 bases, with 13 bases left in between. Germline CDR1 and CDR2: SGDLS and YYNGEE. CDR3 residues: CASSVSQTEYTEAFF. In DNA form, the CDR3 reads TGTGCCAGCAGCGTATCCCAGACAGAGTACACTGAAGCTTTCTTT.

This CDR3 reads CASSVDRGQETQYF. DNA of the CDR3: TGTGCCAGCAGCGTTGACAGGGGGCAAGAGACCCAGTACTTC. V is TRBV9 and J is TRBJ2-5; 9 bases line up with TRBD1. This CDR3 spans 14 amino acids. The V and J ends lost 2 bases and 2 bases, in that order; junction bases with no gene match: 1. Germline lookup yields CDR1 SGDLS and CDR2 YYNGEE.

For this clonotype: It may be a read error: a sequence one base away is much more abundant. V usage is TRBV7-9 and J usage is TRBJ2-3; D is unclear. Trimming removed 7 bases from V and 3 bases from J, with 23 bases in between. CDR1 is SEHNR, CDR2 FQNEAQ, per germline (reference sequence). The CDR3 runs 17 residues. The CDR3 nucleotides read TGTGCCAGCACGGAAAGTTTAGTTGGGGTTGGAACAGATACGCAGTATTTT. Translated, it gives CASTESLVGVGTDTQYF.

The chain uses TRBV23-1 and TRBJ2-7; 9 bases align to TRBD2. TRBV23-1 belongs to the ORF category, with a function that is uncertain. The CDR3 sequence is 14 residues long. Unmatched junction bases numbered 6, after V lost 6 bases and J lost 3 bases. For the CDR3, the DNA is TGCGCCAGCAGACAGCGGGAGGCGGGCTACGAGCAGTACTTC. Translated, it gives CASRQREAGYEQYF.

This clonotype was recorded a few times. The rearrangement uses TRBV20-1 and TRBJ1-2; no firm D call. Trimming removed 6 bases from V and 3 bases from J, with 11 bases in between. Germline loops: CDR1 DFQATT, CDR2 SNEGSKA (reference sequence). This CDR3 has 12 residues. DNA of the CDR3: TGCAGTGCCACAGATCCAGACTATGGCTACACCTTC. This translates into CSATDPDYGYTF.

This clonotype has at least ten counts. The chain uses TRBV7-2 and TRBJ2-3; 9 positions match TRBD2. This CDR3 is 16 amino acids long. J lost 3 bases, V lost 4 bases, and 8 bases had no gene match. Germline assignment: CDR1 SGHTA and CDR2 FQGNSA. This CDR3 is CASSYRTSVWTDTQYF. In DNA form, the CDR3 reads TGTGCCAGCAGCTACCGGACTAGCGTATGGACAGATACGCAGTATTTT.

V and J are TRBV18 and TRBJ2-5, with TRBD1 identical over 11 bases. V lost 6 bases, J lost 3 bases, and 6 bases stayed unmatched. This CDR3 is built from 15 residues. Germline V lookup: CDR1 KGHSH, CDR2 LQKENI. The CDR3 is CASSSWTGGEETQYF. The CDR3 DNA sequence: TGTGCCAGCTCGTCCTGGACAGGGGGCGAAGAGACCCAGTACTTC. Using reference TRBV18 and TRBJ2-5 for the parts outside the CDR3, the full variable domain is NAGVMQNPRHLVRRRGQEARLRCSPMKGHSHVYWYRQLPEEGLKFMVYLQKENIIDESGMPKERFSAEFPKEGPSILRIQQVVRGDSAAYFCASSSWTGGEETQYFGPGTRLLVL.

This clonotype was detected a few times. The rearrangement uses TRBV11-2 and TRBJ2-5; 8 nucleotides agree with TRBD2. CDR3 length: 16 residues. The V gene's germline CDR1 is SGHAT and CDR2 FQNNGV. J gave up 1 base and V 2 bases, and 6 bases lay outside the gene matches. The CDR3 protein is CASSLSWRGAQETQYF. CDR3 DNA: TGTGCCAGCAGCTTATCCTGGCGGGGGGCCCAAGAGACCCAGTACTTC.

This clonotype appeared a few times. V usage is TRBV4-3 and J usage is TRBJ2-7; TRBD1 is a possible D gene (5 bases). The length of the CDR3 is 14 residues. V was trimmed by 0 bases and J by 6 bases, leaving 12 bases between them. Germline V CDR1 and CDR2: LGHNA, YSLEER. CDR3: CASSQDPGLVEQYF. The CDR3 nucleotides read TGCGCCAGCAGCCAAGATCCAGGGCTAGTCGAGCAGTACTTC.

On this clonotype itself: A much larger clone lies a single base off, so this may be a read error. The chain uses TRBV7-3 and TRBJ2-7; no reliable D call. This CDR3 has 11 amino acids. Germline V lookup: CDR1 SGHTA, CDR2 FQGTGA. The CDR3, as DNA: TGTGCCAGCCGTTTTCTTCTAGGAAGGAACTTC. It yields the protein CASRFLLGRNF.

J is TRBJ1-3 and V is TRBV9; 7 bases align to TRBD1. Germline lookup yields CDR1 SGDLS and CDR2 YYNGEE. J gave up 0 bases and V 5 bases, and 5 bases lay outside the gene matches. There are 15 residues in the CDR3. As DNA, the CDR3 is TGTGCCAGCAGTCATACAGGGGACTCTGGAAACACCATATATTTT. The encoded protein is CASSHTGDSGNTIYF.

CDR3 in amino acids: CASSFPGTRDTQYF. As DNA, the CDR3 is TGTGCCAGCAGTTTCCCAGGAACCAGAGATACGCAGTATTTT. The chain uses TRBV28 and TRBJ2-3, with D uncertain. The germline V gene has CDR1 MDHEN and CDR2 SYDVKM. This CDR3 has 14 amino acids. Trimming shortened V by 3 bases and J by 5 bases, and 12 bases separated the two germline ends.